The following is a T cell receptor (beta chain) sequence with its context. This entry comes from a study of control samples from healthy donors and cancer patients. Some clones are missing from TCRdb's copy, which holds only in-frame ones; the method was immunoSEQ multiplex PCR. The sample records under 100,000 clones, approximately 95% being singletons. With 5 bases clipped from V and 4 bases from J, the junction kept 4 bases outside the gene matches. Germline V gives CDR1 MDHEN, CDR2 SYDVKM. The CDR3 has 14 amino acids. The clonotype was recovered from a woman in her twenties or thirties in good health. Sequencing was performed on blood. The chain is built from TRBV28 and TRBJ1-4; TRBD1 matches at 7 bases. The CDR3 region has the DNA TGTGCCAGCAGTACAGACAGGGTTAATGAAAAACTGTTTTTT. It yields the protein CASSTDRVNEKLFF.